This T cell receptor (beta chain) was identified in a study of T cell repertoires in cytomegalovirus infection. Study background: Public TCR beta signature analysis indicated the presence of both CMV infection and matching HLA type. Notes on the study in general: Clonotype analysis showed dominance of the ex vivo response by HLA-C-restricted CMV-specific TCR beta clonotypes.

With regard to this clonotype: Its antigen is still unknown.

Each CDR3 protein gets one entry after TCRdb re-called the reads with MiXCR. The table has 150,000 to 160,000 distinct CDR3 sequences, 23% seen once. Germline CDR1 SGHDN, CDR2 FVKESK. The ends were cut back, 1 base at V and 6 bases at J, with 6 bases in the middle. The CDR3 covers 13 residues. The rearrangement uses TRBV14 and TRBJ2-2, with no clear D. This TCR was recovered from a human donor in good health (CMV status not recorded). Some clones in this sample may be carry-over from other donors' samples. Input material: PBMCs. The DNA of the CDR3 is TGTGCCAGCAGCCAAGTCTCGGCCGGGGAGCTGTTTTTT. This codes for CASSQVSAGELFF. Full variable domain (rest looked up from reference TRBV14 and TRBJ2-2): EAGVTQFPSHSVIEKGQTVTLRCDPISGHDNLYWYRRVMGKEIKFLLHFVKESKQDESGMPNNRFLAERTGGTYSTLKVQPAELEDSGVYFCASSQVSAGELFFGEGSRLTVL.